This paragraph covers one TCR beta chain sequence. The target antigen is unknown. Likely a read error: the CDR3 ends without its conserved phenylalanine or tryptophan. No DNA is shown, since the ends of the CDR3 on it are uncertain; the CDR3 is the one TCRdb lists. This sample is part of a study of T and B cells in COVID-19 patients. As for the study in general: Peripheral blood came from COVID-19 patients with active infection or after recovery. At median age roughly 30 years, recovered patients were younger than active-infection patients at roughly 71. The recovered patients had mostly mild to moderate COVID-19 with outpatient management. Whole-study results and caveats: Patients with COVID-19 reportedly showed strongly skewed T cell receptor beta variable and joining gene usage.

TRB was amplified from about 260-540 ng of blood genomic DNA. Termini included, the CDR3 measures 13 amino acids. Per germline, CDR1 MNHEY and CDR2 SMNVEV (reference sequence). Multiplex PCR with BIOMED2 TRB-A/B primer pools amplified TRB rearrangements. One entry per CDR3 protein results from TCRdb running MiXCR on the multiplex PCR reads. Among about 5,600 distinct CDR3 sequences listed, 27% were seen once. This chain connects TRBV27 to TRBJ2-7; the D call TRBD2 from the table was never checked on the DNA. The sample comprised blood. The sequence was obtained from a human donor with active COVID-19. The donor label of this sample is uncertain. The CDR3 loop is CASRSGLATRWSR.